The 11 T cell receptor beta chains in this list originate from one sample, sequenced in a study of response to subunit inactivated influenza vaccine. TCRdb reprocessed the RT-PCR reads with MiXCR, giving one entry per CDR3 protein. The sample includes around 190,000 distinct CDR3 sequences, approximately 15% of them seen just once. The sequenced sample was CD8+ T cells sorted from PBMCs, obtained around 5 days after vaccination. All receptors come from a man aged 50 to 60 who received an inactivated influenza vaccine.

This clonotype came up a few times. The rearrangement uses TRBV29-1 and TRBJ1-1; TRBD1 is a possible D gene (5 bases). The CDR3 has 11 residues. Germline assignment: CDR1 SQVTM and CDR2 ANQGSEA. This CDR3 is CVATVNTEAFF. The CDR3 region has the DNA TGCGTGGCGACAGTGAACACTGAAGCTTTCTTT. The full variable domain, its missing parts supplied by reference TRBV29-1 and TRBJ1-1, is SAVISQKPSRDICQRGTSLTIQCQVDSQVTMMFWYRQQPGQSLTLIATANQGSEATYESGFVIDKFPISRPNLTFSTLTVSNMSPEDSSIYLCVATVNTEAFFGQGTRLTVV.

The CDR3 DNA is TGTGCCAGCAGCTTCGGGACTCATAATGAGCAGTTCTTC. Its protein is CASSFGTHNEQFF. The gene calls are TRBV7-9 and TRBJ2-1; D may be TRBD2 (6 bases). The CDR3 consists of 13 residues. The V end lost 3 bases, the J end lost 7 bases, and 10 bases lay between the germline ends. Germline CDR1 reads SEHNR; CDR2 reads FQNEAQ (reference sequence).

The V and J genes are TRBV25-1 and TRBJ2-7, with 14 bases aligning to TRBD2. V trimming: 10 bases; J trimming: 0 bases; junction bases outside the gene matches: 8. The CDR3 is made up of 16 amino acids. Germline CDR1 MGHDK, CDR2 SYGVNS. CDR3 amino acids: CATSTSGGAGSYEQYF. The CDR3 region has the DNA TGTGCCACCTCGACTAGCGGGGGGGCCGGCTCCTACGAGCAGTACTTC.

The genes are TRBV20-1 and TRBJ2-7; D unresolved. Germline assignment: CDR1 DFQATT and CDR2 SNEGSKA (reference sequence). V was cut by 0 bases and J by 0 bases, with 6 bases left in between. This CDR3 region has 13 residues. The CDR3 coding sequence is TGCAGTGCTAGAGAGCTAAGCTCCTACGAGCAGTACTTC. This gives the protein CSARELSSYEQYF.

V usage is TRBV4-3 and J usage is TRBJ2-2; a weak D match, TRBD1 (5 bases). The CDR3 extends over 18 amino acids. Germline V gene lookup returns CDR1 LGHNA and CDR2 YSLEER. V was cut by 0 bases and J by 1 base, with 15 bases left in between. CDR3 bases: TGCGCCAGCAGCCAAGATTCCCCCCAGGGTCTGAACACCGGGGAGCTGTTTTTT. Encoded protein: CASSQDSPQGLNTGELFF.

V and J are TRBV11-1 and TRBJ2-2; TRBD2 matches 14 bases. The CDR3 covers 18 residues. CDR1 is SGHAT, CDR2 FQDESV, per germline (reference sequence). V was clipped by 5 bases and J by 5 bases; unmatched bases: 10. In nucleotides, the CDR3 is TGTGCCAGCAGCAACTCGGGACTAGCGGGAGTTGCGACCGGGGAGCTGTTTTTT. Its translation: CASSNSGLAGVATGELFF.

This clonotype has at least ten counts. The V gene is TRBV6-5, the J gene TRBJ1-5; D uncertain. The CDR3 runs 15 residues. Trimming stripped 0 bases from V and 3 bases from J, with 9 bases between. Per germline, CDR1 MNHEY and CDR2 SVGAGI. In nucleotides, the CDR3 is TGTGCCAGCAGTTACTCGTTCGCAGACAATCAGCCCCAGCATTTT. Its translation is CASSYSFADNQPQHF.

This clonotype has just a few counts. This rearrangement joins TRBV6-5 to TRBJ2-2; unclear D gene. V lost 5 bases, J lost 4 bases, and 5 bases lay in between. Per germline, CDR1 MNHEY and CDR2 SVGAGI. CDR3 length equals 12 residues. The CDR3 DNA reads as TGTGCCAGCAGTGACATCACCGGGGAGCTGTTTTTT. Protein sequence: CASSDITGELFF.

This sequence joins TRBV5-4 and TRBJ1-1, with TRBD1 matching over 8 bases. Unmatched junction bases numbered 6, after V lost 3 bases and J lost 2 bases. CDR3 length equals 15 residues. Looked up from germline, CDR1 is SGHNT and CDR2 is YYREEE (reference sequence). Here the CDR3 reads CASSSRTGRNTEAFF. The CDR3 nucleotides are TGTGCCAGCAGCTCTCGGACAGGGAGAAACACTGAAGCTTTCTTT.

This chain connects TRBV7-9 to TRBJ2-5, with D possibly matching TRBD2 (6 bases). CDR3 length equals 12 residues. The V and J ends lost 11 bases and 5 bases respectively, with 15 bases between them. The V gene's germline CDR1 is SEHNR and CDR2 FQNEAQ (reference sequence). CDR3 sequence (DNA): TGTGCCGGCGGGGCTAGTGATGAGACCCAGTACTTC. Amino acid sequence: CAGGASDETQYF.

This clonotype was observed a few times. This chain uses TRBV6-2 or TRBV6-3 with TRBJ2-5; tentative D call: TRBD1 (5 bases). The ends were cut back, 4 bases at V and 4 bases at J, with 19 bases in the middle. From germline, CDR1 is MNHEY and CDR2 SVGEGT. The CDR3 is made up of 16 amino acids. This CDR3 is CASSSRDSRVGETQYF. CDR3 nucleotides: TGTGCCAGCAGTTCCCGAGACAGCCGGGTGGGAGAGACCCAGTACTTC.